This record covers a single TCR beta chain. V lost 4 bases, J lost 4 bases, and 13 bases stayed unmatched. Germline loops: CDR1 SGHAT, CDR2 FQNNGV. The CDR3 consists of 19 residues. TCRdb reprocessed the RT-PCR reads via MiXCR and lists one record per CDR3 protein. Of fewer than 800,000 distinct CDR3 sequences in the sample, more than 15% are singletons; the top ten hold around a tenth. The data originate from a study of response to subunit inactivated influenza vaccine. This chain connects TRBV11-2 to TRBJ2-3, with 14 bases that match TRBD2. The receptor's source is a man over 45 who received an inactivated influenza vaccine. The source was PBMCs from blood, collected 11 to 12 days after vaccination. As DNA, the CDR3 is TGTGCCAGCAGCTCTTTTCCGGGACTAGCGGGAGAGGGCGCAGATACGCAGTATTTT. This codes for CASSSFPGLAGEGADTQYF.